This T cell receptor beta chain was profiled in a study of response to subunit inactivated influenza vaccine. Broader study findings: Few additional T cells are recruited per seasonal influenza vaccination, authors suggested.

About this clonotype itself: The antigen is unknown.

Germline CDR1 reads SGHDT; CDR2 reads YYEEEE. Between the trimmed V and J ends, which lost 4 bases and 4 bases, there was a span of 13 bases. The CDR3 is 14 amino acids. TCRdb reprocessed the RT-PCR reads via MiXCR and lists one record per CDR3 protein. This sample has fewer than 700,000 distinct CDR3 sequences; 13% occur once, and the top ten carry about an eighth. This receptor was taken from a man aged 45-65 years who received an inactivated influenza vaccine. This chain joins TRBV5-6 and TRBJ2-3; weak D call: TRBD2 (6 bases). Sequenced material: PBMCs from blood, taken roughly 47 days after vaccination. DNA for the CDR3: TGTGCCAGCAGCGCGGGATTTTCGGCAGATACGCAGTATTTT. Protein: CASSAGFSADTQYF. Full variable domain (missing parts from reference TRBV5-6 and TRBJ2-3): DAGVTQSPTHLIKTRGQQVTLRCSPKSGHDTVSWYQQALGQGPQFIFQYYEEEERQRGNFPDRFSGHQFPNYSSELNVNALLLGDSALYLCASSAGFSADTQYFGPGTRLTVL.